This T cell receptor beta chain is from a study of CD8 T cells in ankylosing spondylitis. From the 5' RACE reads, TCRdb called clonotypes with MiXCR, one entry per CDR3 protein. The profile shows around 160,000 distinct CDR3 sequences, 9.5% to 13% of them singletons. The CDR3 consists of 15 residues. Germline loops: CDR1 SEHNR, CDR2 FQNEAQ (reference sequence). V was cut by 5 bases and J by 1 base, with 12 bases left in between. The V gene is TRBV7-9, the J gene TRBJ1-5; D might be TRBD1 (5 bases). This receptor was taken from a male donor with ankylosing spondylitis or in good health (not recorded which). Input material: blood, either unsorted or a sorted T cell fraction (not recorded which). CDR3 DNA: TGTGCCAGCAGCCAGGGACGGTTAAGCAATCAGCCCCAGCATTTT. It codes for CASSQGRLSNQPQHF.